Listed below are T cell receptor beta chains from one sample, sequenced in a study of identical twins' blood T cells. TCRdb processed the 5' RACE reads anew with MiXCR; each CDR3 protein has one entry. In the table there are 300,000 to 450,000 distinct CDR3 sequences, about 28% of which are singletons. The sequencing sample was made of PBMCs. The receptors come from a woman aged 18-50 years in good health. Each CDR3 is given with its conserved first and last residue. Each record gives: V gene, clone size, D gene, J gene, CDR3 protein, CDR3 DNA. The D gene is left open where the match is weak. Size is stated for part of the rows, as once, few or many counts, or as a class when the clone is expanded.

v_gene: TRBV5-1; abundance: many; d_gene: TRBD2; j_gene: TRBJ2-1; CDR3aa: CASSLPAGGDEQFF; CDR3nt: TGCGCCAGCAGCTTACCAGCGGGGGGTGATGAGCAGTTCTTC
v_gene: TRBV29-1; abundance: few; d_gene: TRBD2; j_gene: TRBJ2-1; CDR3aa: CSAGLAVTNEQFF; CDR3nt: TGCAGCGCCGGACTAGCGGTGACGAATGAGCAGTTCTTC
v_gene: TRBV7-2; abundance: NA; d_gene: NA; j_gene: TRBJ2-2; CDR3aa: CASSLARLADTGELFF; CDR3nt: TGTGCCAGCAGCTTAGCGCGGCTAGCCGACACCGGGGAGCTGTTTTTT
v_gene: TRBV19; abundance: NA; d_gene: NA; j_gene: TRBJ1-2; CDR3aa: CASSMGRGNYGYTF; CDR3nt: TGTGCCAGTAGTATGGGCAGGGGTAACTATGGCTACACCTTC
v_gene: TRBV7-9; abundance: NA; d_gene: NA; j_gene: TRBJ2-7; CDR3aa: CASSPGEVSEQYF; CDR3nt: TGTGCCAGCAGCCCGGGAGAGGTTAGCGAGCAGTACTTC
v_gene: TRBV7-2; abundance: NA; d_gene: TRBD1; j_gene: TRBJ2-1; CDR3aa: CASSLGTGRPNEQFF; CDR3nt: TGTGCCAGCAGCTTAGGGACAGGGCGCCCCAATGAGCAGTTCTTC
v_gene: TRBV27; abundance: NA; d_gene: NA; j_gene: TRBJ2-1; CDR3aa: CASSSPRLRNEQFF; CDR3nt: TGTGCCAGCAGTTCACCCAGACTCCGCAATGAGCAGTTCTTC
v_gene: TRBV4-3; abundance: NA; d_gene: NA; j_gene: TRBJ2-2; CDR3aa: CASSQDLSPDTGELFF; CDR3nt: TGCGCCAGCAGCCAAGATCTTTCTCCTGACACCGGGGAGCTGTTTTTT
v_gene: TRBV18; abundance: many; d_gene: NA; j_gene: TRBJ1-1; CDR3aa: CASSREGNTEAFF; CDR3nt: TGTGCCAGCTCTCGGGAGGGTAACACTGAAGCTTTCTTT
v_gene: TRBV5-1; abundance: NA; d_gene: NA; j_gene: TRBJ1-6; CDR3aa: CASSLDSTGNSPLHF; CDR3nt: TGCGCCAGCAGCTTGGACAGCACTGGCAATTCACCCCTCCACTTT
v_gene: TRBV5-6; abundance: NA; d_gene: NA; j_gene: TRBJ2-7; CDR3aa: CASSINYEQYF; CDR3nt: TGTGCCAGCAGTATAAATTACGAGCAGTACTTC
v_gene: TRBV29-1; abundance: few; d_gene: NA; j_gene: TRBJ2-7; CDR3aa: CSAAEDSRYEQYF; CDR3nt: TGCAGCGCAGCGGAGGACAGTAGGTACGAGCAGTACTTC
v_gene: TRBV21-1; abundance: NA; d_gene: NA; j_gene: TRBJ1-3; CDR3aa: CASSNEGWSEASGNTIYF; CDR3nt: TGTGCCAGCAGCAACGAGGGTTGGTCCGAGGCCTCTGGAAACACCATATATTTT
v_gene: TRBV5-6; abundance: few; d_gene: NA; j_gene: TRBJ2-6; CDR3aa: CASSFEVTGANVLTF; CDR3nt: TGTGCCAGCAGCTTTGAGGTGACCGGGGCCAACGTCCTGACTTTC
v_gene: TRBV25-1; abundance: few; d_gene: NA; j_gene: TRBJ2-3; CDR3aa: CASTPRVGFTDTQYF; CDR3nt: TGTGCCAGCACCCCCCGGGTGGGGTTCACAGATACGCAGTATTTT
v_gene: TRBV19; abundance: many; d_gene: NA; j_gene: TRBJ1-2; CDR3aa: CASSPPMTHGYTF; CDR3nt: TGTGCCAGTAGTCCTCCCATGACACATGGCTACACCTTC
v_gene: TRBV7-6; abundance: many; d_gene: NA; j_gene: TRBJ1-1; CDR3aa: CASSRSANTEAFF; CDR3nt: TGTGCCAGCAGTCGTAGTGCGAACACTGAAGCTTTCTTT
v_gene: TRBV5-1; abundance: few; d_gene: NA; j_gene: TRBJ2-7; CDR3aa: CASSTRDSHWDEQYF; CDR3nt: TGCGCCAGCAGCACCCGGGACTCCCATTGGGACGAGCAGTACTTC
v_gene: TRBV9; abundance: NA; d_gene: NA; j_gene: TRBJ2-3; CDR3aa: CASSVVGPDTQYF; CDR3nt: TGTGCCAGCAGCGTAGTAGGGCCAGATACGCAGTATTTT
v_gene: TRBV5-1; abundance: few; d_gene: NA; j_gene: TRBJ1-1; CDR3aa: CASAGGLRNRNLTEAFF; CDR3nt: TGCGCCAGCGCAGGAGGGTTACGGAACAGGAACTTGACTGAAGCTTTCTTT
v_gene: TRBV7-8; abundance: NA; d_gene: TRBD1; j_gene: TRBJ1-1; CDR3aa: CASSLGRDRAHYTEAFF; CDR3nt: TGTGCCAGCAGCTTAGGGCGGGACAGGGCCCATTACACTGAAGCTTTCTTT
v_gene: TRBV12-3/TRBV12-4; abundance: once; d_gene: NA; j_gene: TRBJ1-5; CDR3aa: CASSLGPEWPQHF; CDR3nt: TGCGCCAGCAGTTTAGGCCCTGAGTGGCCCCAGCATTTT
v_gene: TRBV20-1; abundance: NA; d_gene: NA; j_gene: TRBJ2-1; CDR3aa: CSAGTPNNEQFF; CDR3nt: TGCAGTGCAGGGACTCCAAACAATGAGCAGTTCTTC
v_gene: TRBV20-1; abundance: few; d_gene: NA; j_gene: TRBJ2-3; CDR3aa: CSANQPQSTDTQYF; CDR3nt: TGCAGTGCTAACCAGCCCCAAAGCACAGATACGCAGTATTTT
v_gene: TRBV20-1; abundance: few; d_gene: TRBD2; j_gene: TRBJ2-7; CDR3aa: CSAGPSGYEQYF; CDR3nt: TGCAGTGCTGGACCTAGCGGCTACGAGCAGTACTTC
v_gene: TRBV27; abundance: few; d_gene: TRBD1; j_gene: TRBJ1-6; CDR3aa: CASSFIGTGYGSPLHF; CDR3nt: TGTGCCAGCAGTTTCATTGGGACAGGGTACGGTTCACCCCTCCACTTT
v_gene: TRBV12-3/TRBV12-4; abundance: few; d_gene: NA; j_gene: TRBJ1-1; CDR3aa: CASIKQLNTEAFF; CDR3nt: TGTGCCAGCATAAAACAGCTTAACACTGAAGCTTTCTTT